Sequencing of this T cell receptor (beta chain) was carried out in a study of regulatory T cells in long-lasting Graves disease. Study information: Persistent cases were those of Graves' disease that involved over 5 years of antithyroid drugs with positive TSH receptor antibodies.

Time point specified: persistent/refractory GD, antithyroid drugs over 5 years with positive TRAb. With RNA extracted from PBMCs as input, the TCR library was made. The patient group derived from an endocrinology department in Xi'an, China. Through Arm-PCR of CDR3 regions and iRepertoire HTBI primers, TCR beta libraries were built. TCRdb redid the calling of the multiplex PCR reads with MiXCR, one entry per CDR3 protein. The profile covers a few hundred thousand distinct CDR3 sequences, with 23% appearing a single time and about 26% taken by the ten largest. With regard to this clonotype: The antigen remains undetermined.

CDR3 length: 15 residues. Germline CDR1 SNHLY, CDR2 FYNNEI. J was trimmed by 6 bases and V by 8 bases; bases with no gene match: 10. Study observations and caveats: Patients with persistent disease shared 2,741 public clonotypes, outpacing the approximately 970 shared by new patients. Compared with new cases, persistent Graves' patients showed reduced TCR diversity.

The sequence was obtained from a female donor with Graves disease. Specimen: peripheral blood mononuclear cells (PBMCs), collected when the disease was refractory, from a patient treated with antithyroid drugs. This chain connects TRBV2 to TRBJ1-6; 7 bases are a match to TRBD1. The CDR3 loop reads CASRNRTGVNSPLHF. CDR3 DNA sequence: TGTGCCAGCCGTAATCGGACAGGAGTTAATTCACCCCTCCACTTT.